The entry below describes one T cell receptor (beta chain). The record originates from a study of T cell responses to AZD1222 COVID-19 vaccine. The CDR3 runs 14 residues. V was pared by 7 bases and J by 3 bases, with 15 bases between. Germline CDR1 MDHEN, CDR2 SYDVKM. Profiled with immunoSEQ multiplex PCR; TCRdb holds only in-frame clones, not every one. The sample contains around 120,000 clones, around 94% of which appear only once. Source: peripheral blood, taken 28 days after the second AZD1222 dose. The receptor was derived from an adult who received the AZD1222 COVID-19 vaccine. V is TRBV28 and J is TRBJ1-1; maybe TRBD1 (5 bases). CDR3 in amino acids: CASMTAGLYTEAFF. The CDR3 nucleotides read TGTGCCAGCATGACAGCGGGGTTGTACACTGAAGCTTTCTTT.